Below are 18 T cell receptor beta chains sequenced from a single sample in a study of identifying expanded T cells in peripheral blood. TCRdb's table, derived via immunoSEQ multiplex PCR, lists solely in-frame clones and lacks some. The table lists around 100,000 clones, roughly 85% of them singletons. Sequencing used blood. These receptors all stem from a person aged 18 to 70 in good health.

V is TRBV4-1 and J is TRBJ2-3; 7 nucleotides match TRBD2. J was trimmed by 1 base and V by 4 bases; bases with no gene match: 5. This CDR3 contains 15 residues. CDR1 is MGHRA, CDR2 YSYEKL, per germline. CDR3 sequence: CASSPLAGGTDTQYF. The CDR3 coding sequence is TGCGCCAGCAGCCCTTTGGCGGGGGGCACAGATACGCAGTATTTT.

J is TRBJ2-1 and V is TRBV4-3, with D perhaps given as TRBD1 or TRBD2 (5 bases each). This CDR3 comprises 13 residues. Germline V CDR1 and CDR2: LGHNA, YSLEER. V was pared by 3 bases and J by 6 bases, with 9 bases between. This CDR3 is CASSHIGANEQFF. Here the CDR3 DNA reads TGCGCCAGCAGCCACATCGGGGCCAATGAGCAGTTCTTC.

This clone has only one observation. This sequence joins TRBV30 and TRBJ1-2; possibly TRBD1 for D (6 bases). The CDR3 runs to 13 residues. Germline CDR1 GTSNPN, CDR2 SVGIG (reference sequence). The V gene lost 4 bases and the J gene lost 4 bases, with 13 bases spanning the gap. In DNA form, the CDR3 reads TGTGCCTGGACCGGGGGCCTATTCTATGGCTACACCTTC. It yields the protein CAWTGGLFYGYTF.

This sequence joins TRBV28 and TRBJ1-2; TRBD1 might be the D (5 bases). CDR3 length: 17 residues. The V end was cut by 6 bases, the J end by 7 bases, with 27 bases between. Germline-derived CDR1 and CDR2 are MDHEN and SYDVKM. The CDR3 loop reads CASSHPSGTRRLRGYTF. As DNA, the CDR3 is TGTGCCAGCAGCCACCCCTCCGGGACCCGCCGCCTGCGTGGCTACACCTTC.

This clone was seen just once. The rearrangement joins TRBV6-5 to TRBJ2-3; 8 nucleotides match TRBD2. V was clipped by 6 bases and J by 14 bases; unmatched bases: 16. CDR1 and CDR2 (germline): MNHEY, SVGAGI. The CDR3 is 14 amino acids. Here the CDR3 reads CASSDGGAGAAGYF. Here the CDR3 DNA reads TGTGCCAGCAGCGACGGCGGAGCGGGGGCGGCCGGGTATTTT.

The gene calls are TRBV9 and TRBJ2-7; D unresolved. CDR1 and CDR2 from the germline V gene are SGDLS and YYNGEE. This CDR3 spans 14 amino acids. The V and J ends lost 0 bases and 2 bases respectively, with 9 bases between them. This CDR3 reads CASSVGHNPYEQYF. The CDR3 DNA reads as TGTGCCAGCAGCGTAGGGCACAACCCCTACGAGCAGTACTTC.

This clone was seen only a few times. The chain is built from TRBV29-1 and TRBJ2-1; 11 positions agree with TRBD2. Trimming took 7 bases from V and 7 from J; bases not matched to a gene: 15. The length of the CDR3 is 16 residues. The germline gives CDR1 SQVTM, CDR2 ANQGSEA. This CDR3 reads CSAMVKTSGVLNEQFF. CDR3 DNA: TGCAGCGCCATGGTGAAGACTAGCGGGGTGTTAAATGAGCAGTTCTTC.

V gene TRBV6-5 combines with J gene TRBJ1-5; no clear D. This CDR3 is 14 amino acids long. Germline assignment: CDR1 MNHEY and CDR2 SVGAGI. Trimming removed 6 bases at V and 4 bases at J, with 13 bases between. This CDR3 reads CASSSGRTNQPQHF. For the CDR3, the DNA is TGTGCCAGCAGCTCCGGACGGACTAATCAGCCCCAGCATTTT.

This clone appeared a single time. The gene calls are TRBV19 and TRBJ1-1; D is unclear. Deletions cut 5 bases from V and 5 bases from J, with 12 bases between. The CDR3 spans 13 residues. Germline loops: CDR1 LNHDA, CDR2 SQIVND (reference sequence). DNA of the CDR3: TGTGCCAGTAGTGTGCGAACGGGGACTGAAGCTTTCTTT. Its protein is CASSVRTGTEAFF.

In this sample, this clone turned up a few times. V usage is TRBV6-5 and J usage is TRBJ2-7; D is possibly TRBD2 (6 bases). The germline V gene has CDR1 MNHEY and CDR2 SVGAGI. CDR3 length equals 15 residues. V dropped 2 bases and J dropped 4 bases, with 15 bases sitting between them. The CDR3 nucleotides read TGTGCCAGCAGTTACGGGAGATTCGGGGGTTACGAGCAGTACTTC. It encodes CASSYGRFGGYEQYF.

This chain joins TRBV11-2 and TRBJ2-4, with D possibly TRBD2 on 5 matching bases. The V gene's germline CDR1 is SGHAT and CDR2 FQNNGV. The CDR3 length is 14 residues. Trimming shortened V by 5 bases and J by 9 bases, and 17 bases separated the two germline ends. As DNA, the CDR3 is TGTGCCAGCAGCCCCTCGGCCCACGGGGTCATTCAGTACTTC. Translating it yields CASSPSAHGVIQYF.

This chain joins TRBV5-4 and TRBJ2-3; 8 nucleotides line up with TRBD2. The CDR3 is made up of 13 amino acids. Germline CDR1 is SGHNT and CDR2 is YYREEE (reference sequence). V shed 9 bases, J shed 6 bases, and the junction held 9 bases outside the gene matches. This chain's CDR3 is CATGRTGGDTQYF. CDR3 coding DNA: TGTGCCACAGGGAGAACGGGAGGGGATACGCAGTATTTT.

Comment on this clone: Other DNA sequences in the sample encode the same CDR3. The chain couples TRBV6-5 to TRBJ1-1; D gene ambiguous. This CDR3 comprises 13 residues. Germline V lookup: CDR1 MNHEY, CDR2 SVGAGI. V was pared by 4 bases and J by 1 base, with 7 bases between. This CDR3 reads CASSWIKNTEAFF. The CDR3 coding sequence is TGTGCCAGCAGTTGGATTAAGAACACTGAAGCTTTCTTT.

J is TRBJ1-2 and V is TRBV5-1; possibly TRBD1 for D (5 bases). The germline V and J ends were trimmed by 10 bases and 7 bases, with 20 bases remaining between them. The CDR3 is 13 residues long. CDR1 SGHRS and CDR2 YFSETQ come from the germline V gene. The CDR3 here is CAPQLGDSSGYTF. In nucleotides, the CDR3 is TGCGCCCCTCAACTAGGGGATTCGAGTGGCTACACCTTC.

The gene calls are TRBV7-9 and TRBJ2-5; D unresolved. CDR1 and CDR2 (germline): SEHNR, FQNEAQ (reference sequence). Between the trimmed V and J ends, which lost 3 bases and 0 bases, there was a span of 8 bases. The CDR3 length is 14 residues. CDR3 in amino acids: CASSLVSYQETQYF. The CDR3 nucleotides read TGTGCCAGCAGCTTGGTGTCTTACCAAGAGACCCAGTACTTC.

The chain is built from TRBV7-2 and TRBJ2-6, with a weak D call TRBD1 (5 bases). Germline V lookup: CDR1 SGHTA, CDR2 FQGNSA. Trimming stripped 5 bases from V and 5 bases from J, with 22 bases between. The CDR3 sequence is 18 residues long. CDR3 in DNA: TGTGCCAGCAGCGTGGCTAACAGAGGACAAAGTCGGGCCAACGTCCTGACTTTC. It is translated as CASSVANRGQSRANVLTF.

The CDR3 DNA is TGTGCCAGCAGTTTGACAAGGGGCGCTGAAAAACTGTTTTTT. This encodes CASSLTRGAEKLFF. The chain recombines TRBV27 with TRBJ1-4, with a weak D call TRBD1 (5 bases). The CDR3 contains 14 residues. V was cut by 3 bases and J by 7 bases, with 12 bases left in between. The germline gives CDR1 MNHEY, CDR2 SMNVEV (reference sequence).

The CDR3 protein is CASSLRQLASSEAFF. Written as DNA, the CDR3 is TGTGCCAGCAGTTTACGGCAACTGGCTTCATCTGAAGCTTTCTTT. V usage is TRBV7-9 and J usage is TRBJ1-1; D ambiguous. Germline V gene sequence: CDR1 SEHNR, CDR2 FQNEAQ (reference sequence). This CDR3 has 15 amino acids. V shed 6 bases and J shed 6 bases, with 20 bases lying between them.